These 29 T cell receptor beta chains were sequenced from one sample in a study of cytomegalovirus exposure and HLA in healthy donors. The table came from immunoSEQ multiplex PCR; TCRdb's copy has only in-frame clones and leaves some out. The repertoire includes around 300,000 clones, 86% of them detected once, and approximately 1% sits in the top ten. Sequences were obtained from PBMCs. These receptors originate from a woman younger than 30 in good health and CMV-seronegative.

In its sample, this clone was seen once. The chain joins TRBV30 to TRBJ1-3, with D tentatively TRBD1 (5 bases). This CDR3 is built from 17 residues. The germline V gene encodes CDR1 GTSNPN and CDR2 SVGIG (reference sequence). The V end was cut by 3 bases, the J end by 0 bases, with 18 bases between. The CDR3 coding sequence is TGTGCCTGGAGGGACGCCAGGGCCTTCAGCTCTGGAAACACCATATATTTT. Its translation: CAWRDARAFSSGNTIYF.

The chain links TRBV28 to TRBJ1-4; D remains ambiguous. CDR1 is MDHEN, CDR2 SYDVKM, per germline. Trimming took off 3 bases at V and 0 bases at J, with 17 bases between the two ends. The CDR3 length is 18 residues. The CDR3 coding sequence is TGTGCCAGCAGTTTCCCGAGGAGAGTTATCTCAACTAATGAAAAACTGTTTTTT. Residues: CASSFPRRVISTNEKLFF.

The chain is built from TRBV19 and TRBJ2-7; perhaps TRBD1 as D (6 bases). Germline assignment: CDR1 LNHDA and CDR2 SQIVND (reference sequence). There are 13 residues in the CDR3. V was trimmed by 6 bases and J by 7 bases, leaving 16 bases between them. CDR3 sequence: CASSPVRGIEQYF. The CDR3 DNA reads TGTGCCAGTAGCCCTGTAAGGGGGATTGAGCAGTACTTC.

This clone was picked up a small number of times. The chain employs TRBV30 and TRBJ1-5, with TRBD1 as a possible D gene (5 bases). Trimming removed 5 bases at V and 6 bases at J, with 14 bases between. The CDR3 extends over 13 amino acids. Germline CDR1 reads GTSNPN; CDR2 reads SVGIG (reference sequence). The CDR3 nucleotides read TGTGCCTGGGGGACTTACATCGGTCAGCCCCAGCATTTT. Protein sequence: CAWGTYIGQPQHF.

V is TRBV18 and J is TRBJ1-1, with unresolved D. V was cut by 0 bases and J by 2 bases, with 10 bases left in between. The CDR3 has 15 amino acids. The germline V gene has CDR1 KGHSH and CDR2 LQKENI. The CDR3 reads CASSPPPDLNTEAFF. The CDR3 DNA sequence: TGTGCCAGCTCACCACCGCCAGACTTAAACACTGAAGCTTTCTTT.

The V call is TRBV5-1, the J call TRBJ2-1, with 9 bases fitting TRBD2. Germline values: CDR1 SGHRS, CDR2 YFSETQ. The CDR3 has 15 amino acids. V trimming: 0 bases; J trimming: 5 bases; junction bases outside the gene matches: 3. In nucleotides, the CDR3 is TGCGCCAGCAGCTTGGTAGCGGGAGTGAACAATGAGCAGTTCTTC. Encoded protein: CASSLVAGVNNEQFF.

V usage is TRBV28 and J usage is TRBJ1-2; D is possibly TRBD1 (6 bases). CDR3 length: 14 residues. With 5 bases removed from V and 2 bases from J, the gap between germline ends came to 12 bases. Looked up from germline, CDR1 is MDHEN and CDR2 is SYDVKM. CDR3 DNA: TGTGCCAGCAGTCCCCTCGACAGGAACTATGGCTACACCTTC. It translates to CASSPLDRNYGYTF.

The chain has TRBV5-1 and TRBJ2-7; no definite D call. V lost 0 bases and J 5 bases, leaving 6 bases between the germline ends. The CDR3 totals 12 residues. CDR1 is SGHRS, CDR2 YFSETQ, per germline. The CDR3: CASSLAFNEQYF. In DNA form, the CDR3 reads TGCGCCAGCAGCTTGGCCTTTAACGAGCAGTACTTC.

The chain is built from TRBV10-3 and TRBJ1-5; 10 nucleotides match TRBD1. The CDR3 spans 15 residues. V shed 6 bases and J 3 bases; nucleotides not matched to a gene: 5. CDR1 and CDR2 (germline): ENHRY, SYGVKD. CDR3 sequence reads: CAIRGTGDDNQPQHF. The DNA of the CDR3 is TGTGCCATCAGAGGGACAGGGGACGACAATCAGCCCCAGCATTTT.

The V and J genes are TRBV27 and TRBJ2-1, with 7 bases that match TRBD1. J gave up 3 bases and V 2 bases, and 7 bases lay outside the gene matches. This CDR3 contains 16 residues. Germline CDR1 and CDR2: MNHEY and SMNVEV (reference sequence). The CDR3 DNA reads as TGTGCCAGCAGTTTAGAGGGGGCGTTGAACTACAATGAGCAGTTCTTC. Its protein product is CASSLEGALNYNEQFF.

The V gene is TRBV10-3, the J gene TRBJ1-5, with 7 bases identical to TRBD1. CDR3 length equals 16 residues. Losses at the gene ends were 5 bases for V and 3 bases for J; bases not matched to a gene: 10. Germline lookup yields CDR1 ENHRY and CDR2 SYGVKD. The CDR3 nucleotides are TGTGCCATCAGTCCGGGACAGCCCATCCTCAATCAGCCCCAGCATTTT. Protein product: CAISPGQPILNQPQHF.

This sequence joins TRBV6-5 and TRBJ2-2; TRBD1 aligns across 7 bases. Per germline, CDR1 MNHEY and CDR2 SVGAGI. V gave up 2 bases and J gave up 6 bases; unmatched junction bases: 9. This CDR3 is 16 amino acids long. The CDR3 nucleotides read TGTGCCAGCAGTTACGAGGGGGCCCACGGCTCCGGGGAGCTGTTTTTT. It codes for CASSYEGAHGSGELFF.

This chain uses TRBV6-6 with TRBJ2-7; D may be TRBD1 (5 bases). The CDR3 loop spans 13 amino acids. The germline gives CDR1 MNHNY, CDR2 SVGAGI (reference sequence). Deletions cut 11 bases from V and 0 bases from J, with 14 bases between. Written as DNA, the CDR3 is TGTGCCGCCGGGCAGGGAAACTCCTACGAGCAGTACTTC. This gives the protein CAAGQGNSYEQYF.

The chain carries TRBV30 and TRBJ2-7, with 11 bases lining up with TRBD1. The CDR3 totals 15 residues. The J segment lost 5 bases and the V segment lost 3 bases, leaving 9 bases of the junction unmatched. In germline, CDR1 is GTSNPN, CDR2 SVGIG (reference sequence). CDR3 in amino acids: CAWSVPRDRGNEQYF. In nucleotides, the CDR3 is TGTGCCTGGAGCGTCCCCCGGGACAGGGGGAACGAGCAGTACTTC.

The sample holds a few counts of this clone. The chain links TRBV30 to TRBJ1-3; D gene ambiguous. Per germline, CDR1 GTSNPN and CDR2 SVGIG (reference sequence). The V end lost 3 bases, the J end lost 4 bases, and 13 bases lay between the germline ends. The CDR3 totals 14 residues. The CDR3: CAWREMAAGNTIYF. In nucleotides, the CDR3 is TGTGCCTGGAGGGAGATGGCCGCAGGAAACACCATATATTTT.

V usage is TRBV15 and J usage is TRBJ2-1, with a tentative D call TRBD2 (6 bases). The CDR3 extends over 15 amino acids. Germline V gene sequence: CDR1 LNHNV, CDR2 YYDKDF (reference sequence). V gave up 2 bases and J gave up 8 bases, with 16 bases separating them. Here the CDR3 reads CATSRPGTARDEQFF. As DNA, the CDR3 is TGTGCCACCAGCAGACCAGGGACTGCGCGGGATGAGCAGTTCTTC.

The chain uses TRBV11-3 and TRBJ2-7, with no clear D. CDR3 length: 13 residues. The ends were cut back, 1 base at V and 3 bases at J, with 7 bases in the middle. Germline V lookup: CDR1 SGHNT, CDR2 YENEEA. This chain's CDR3 is CASSLGANYEQYF. CDR3 DNA sequence: TGTGCCAGCAGCTTAGGAGCAAACTACGAGCAGTACTTC.

This chain links TRBV27 with TRBJ2-5; D is ambiguous. The germline gives CDR1 MNHEY, CDR2 SMNVEV (reference sequence). The V end lost 1 base, the J end lost 1 base, and 16 bases lay between the germline ends. The CDR3 sequence is 17 residues long. The CDR3 bases are TGTGCCAGCAGTTTATGGCCCCTTGATCCCCCCCAAGAGACCCAGTACTTC. As protein: CASSLWPLDPPQETQYF.

In this sample, this clone turned up once. The V gene is TRBV27, the J gene TRBJ1-2; D gene unclear. The CDR3 is made up of 14 amino acids. Germline CDR1 is MNHEY and CDR2 is SMNVEV (reference sequence). V was trimmed by 8 bases and J by 0 bases, leaving 13 bases between them. CDR3 DNA sequence: TGTGCCAGCCACTCCGGCGAGGCTAACTATGGCTACACCTTC. This codes for CASHSGEANYGYTF.

V and J are TRBV2 and TRBJ2-5, with D perhaps matching TRBD1 (5 bases). CDR1 is SNHLY, CDR2 FYNNEI, per germline. CDR3 length: 14 amino acids. Trimming took off 8 bases at V and 1 base at J, with 14 bases between the two ends. The CDR3 DNA reads TGTGCCAGCCGACTTGGGGCATTCCAAGAGACCCAGTACTTC. The encoded protein is CASRLGAFQETQYF. Full variable domain (rest looked up from reference TRBV2 and TRBJ2-5): EPEVTQTPSHQVTQMGQEVILRCVPISNHLYFYWYRQILGQKVEFLVSFYNNEISEKSEIFDDQFSVERPDGSNFTLKIRSTKLEDSAMYFCASRLGAFQETQYFGPGTRLLVL.

Concerning this clone: The same CDR3 is also encoded by other DNA sequences in this sample. This sequence joins TRBV5-1 and TRBJ2-7, with 11 positions matching TRBD1. The CDR3 is 15 amino acids. The V segment lost 4 bases and the J segment 4 bases; nucleotides outside the gene matches: 7. Germline lookup yields CDR1 SGHRS and CDR2 YFSETQ. As DNA, the CDR3 is TGCGCCAGCAGCCCAGGGACAGGGGGAGGTTACGAGCAGTACTTC. It yields the protein CASSPGTGGGYEQYF.

The J gene is TRBJ1-4, the V gene TRBV5-6; D gene ambiguous. The CDR3 contains 15 residues. The V end lost 0 bases, the J end lost 8 bases, and 14 bases lay between the germline ends. Germline V gives CDR1 SGHDT, CDR2 YYEEEE. Here the CDR3 reads CASSLDAVPSEKLFF. CDR3 DNA sequence: TGTGCCAGCAGCTTGGACGCGGTCCCTAGCGAAAAACTGTTTTTT.

The table lists this clone with a few counts. The CDR3: CASSDMDTQYF. As DNA, the CDR3 is TGCGCCAGCAGTGATATGGATACGCAGTATTTT. This chain uses TRBV10-1 with TRBJ2-3; D remains unclear. V lost 3 bases and J 6 bases, leaving 4 bases between the germline ends. Germline V gene lookup returns CDR1 WNHNN and CDR2 SYGVQD (reference sequence). The CDR3 extends over 11 amino acids.

The chain links TRBV5-6 to TRBJ2-7; D may be TRBD2 (7 bases). Per germline, CDR1 SGHDT and CDR2 YYEEEE. The CDR3 is 15 residues long. V lost 3 bases and J lost 3, with 16 bases in between. The CDR3 bases are TGTGCCAGCAGCTCTCCGGGGGGCCGTGGCTACGAGCAGTACTTC. It specifies CASSSPGGRGYEQYF. Based on the CDR3 plus reference TRBV5-6 and TRBJ2-7, the full variable domain is DAGVTQSPTHLIKTRGQQVTLRCSPKSGHDTVSWYQQALGQGPQFIFQYYEEEERQRGNFPDRFSGHQFPNYSSELNVNALLLGDSALYLCASSSPGGRGYEQYFGPGTRLTVT.

The rearrangement joins TRBV6-5 to TRBJ1-2; D perhaps matches TRBD1 (5 bases). Trimming pared 0 bases from V and 7 bases from J, leaving 15 bases between. CDR3 size: 15 residues. Germline V gene sequence: CDR1 MNHEY, CDR2 SVGAGI. The CDR3 DNA is TGTGCCAGCAGTTACTCGGTCAGGGCTTTCTCTGGCTACACCTTC. Protein product: CASSYSVRAFSGYTF.

This chain uses TRBV4-1 with TRBJ2-5; TRBD2 matches 7 bases. The CDR3 totals 15 residues. V lost 5 bases and J lost 4; bases outside the gene matches: 10. Germline-derived CDR1 and CDR2 are MGHRA and YSYEKL. CDR3 amino acids: CASSGPGGVRETQYF. CDR3 coding DNA: TGCGCCAGCAGCGGGCCGGGAGGTGTACGAGAGACCCAGTACTTC.

This chain uses TRBV30 with TRBJ1-2; no clear D. This CDR3 is built from 11 residues. V was pared by 3 bases and J by 8 bases, with 10 bases between. Germline-derived CDR1 and CDR2 are GTSNPN and SVGIG (reference sequence). DNA for the CDR3: TGTGCCTGGAGAATTCAGGCGGGCTACACCTTC. Its protein is CAWRIQAGYTF.

The V gene is TRBV11-3, the J gene TRBJ2-2, with a weak D call TRBD1 (7 bases). The CDR3 length is 15 residues. V lost 5 bases and J lost 2, with 12 bases in between. Germline CDR1 is SGHNT and CDR2 is YENEEA. CDR3 nucleotides: TGTGCCAGCAGCGCGGGACAGACTAACACCGGGGAGCTGTTTTTT. Its protein is CASSAGQTNTGELFF.

In this sample, this clone turned up once. The genes are TRBV27 and TRBJ2-7; TRBD2 matches at 7 bases. Germline CDR1 reads MNHEY; CDR2 reads SMNVEV (reference sequence). The length of the CDR3 is 14 residues. V dropped 5 bases and J dropped 7; count of bases not matched to a gene: 11. The CDR3 sequence is CASSPWTNGGEQYF. The DNA for the CDR3 is TGTGCCAGCAGTCCTTGGACCAACGGGGGGGAGCAGTACTTC.